These 27 T cell receptor beta chains were all obtained from the same sample, sequenced in a study of blood T cells in healthy people across ages. A second roughly 6 to 12 cycle PCR used barcoded and J-beta primers. Using its own MiXCR run on the 5' RACE reads, TCRdb lists one record per CDR3 protein. The sample shows roughly 1,500,000 distinct CDR3 sequences, approximately 42% of them seen only once. Sample: blood. Source of these receptors: a woman between 18 and 30 years old in good health.

The count of this clonotype is one. The chain carries TRBV7-6 and TRBJ2-5, with 13 bases matching TRBD2. The CDR3 is 15 residues long. The germline V gene encodes CDR1 SGHVS and CDR2 FNYEAQ. V lost 5 bases, J lost 4 bases, and 4 bases stayed unmatched. The CDR3 loop reads CASSMGLAGRETQYF. The CDR3, as DNA: TGTGCCAGCAGCATGGGACTAGCGGGGAGAGAGACCCAGTACTTC. The full variable domain, with the rest looked up from reference TRBV7-6 and TRBJ2-5, is GAGVSQSPRYKVTKRGQDVALRCDPISGHVSLYWYRQALGQGPEFLTYFNYEAQQDKSGLPNDRFSAERPEGSISTLTIQRTEQRDSAMYRCASSMGLAGRETQYFGPGTRLLVL.

This clonotype was seen just once. The chain is built from TRBV7-2 and TRBJ2-7, with a tentative D call TRBD2 (5 bases). The germline V gene has CDR1 SGHTA and CDR2 FQGNSA. V was clipped by 5 bases and J by 6 bases, with 17 bases between them. The CDR3 sequence is 14 residues long. In DNA form, the CDR3 reads TGTGCCAGCAGCCCCCCGACCCTTGCGGGCGAGCAGTACTTC. It encodes CASSPPTLAGEQYF.

This clonotype has a handful of counts. This sequence joins TRBV20-1 and TRBJ2-3; perhaps D is TRBD1 or TRBD2 (6 bases each). Between the trimmed V and J ends, which lost 4 bases and 2 bases, there was a span of 22 bases. Germline CDR1 is DFQATT and CDR2 is SNEGSKA (reference sequence). The CDR3 has 17 residues. In DNA form, the CDR3 reads TGCAGTGCTACCCCCGGAGGGGGAAACATCTACACAGATACGCAGTATTTT. This encodes CSATPGGGNIYTDTQYF.

The chain couples TRBV20-1 to TRBJ2-5, with D unclear. V lost 7 bases and J lost 5, with 8 bases in between. CDR1 DFQATT and CDR2 SNEGSKA come from the germline V gene (reference sequence). There are 10 residues in the CDR3. The CDR3 DNA reads as TGCAGTGGAAAGACGGAGACCCAGTACTTC. Its protein is CSGKTETQYF.

The rearrangement joins TRBV4-1 to TRBJ2-3, with 8 bases aligning to TRBD1. The V gene end was trimmed by 2 bases and the J gene end by 4 bases; junction bases not matched to a gene: 8. The CDR3 runs to 16 residues. Germline lookup yields CDR1 MGHRA and CDR2 YSYEKL. This chain's CDR3 is CASSQWTGPGADTQYF. The CDR3 nucleotides are TGCGCCAGCAGCCAATGGACAGGGCCAGGGGCAGATACGCAGTATTTT.

This clonotype showed up just once. V gene TRBV18 combines with J gene TRBJ2-7; 11 bases are a match to TRBD2. The CDR3 consists of 15 residues. With V trimmed by 2 bases and J by 6 bases, 6 bases remained unmatched. Germline CDR1 reads KGHSH; CDR2 reads LQKENI. DNA for the CDR3: TGTGCCAGCTCACCAGTAGCGGGGGGGCTTGGCGAGCAGTACTTC. Translated: CASSPVAGGLGEQYF. Based on the CDR3 plus reference TRBV18 and TRBJ2-7, the full variable domain is NAGVMQNPRHLVRRRGQEARLRCSPMKGHSHVYWYRQLPEEGLKFMVYLQKENIIDESGMPKERFSAEFPKEGPSILRIQQVVRGDSAAYFCASSPVAGGLGEQYFGPGTRLTVT.

The CDR3 here is CASGLAGGPQQFF. For the CDR3, the DNA is TGTGCTAGTGGCCTAGCGGGAGGGCCACAGCAGTTCTTC. V is TRBV12-5 and J is TRBJ2-1; 12 bases map to TRBD2. Germline CDR1 LGHNT, CDR2 FRNRAP. This CDR3 spans 13 amino acids. J lost 11 bases, V lost 6 bases, and 5 bases had no gene match.

This clonotype has only a few counts. The CDR3 reads CAISVGFEQYF. CDR3 in DNA: TGTGCCATCAGTGTGGGGTTCGAGCAGTACTTC. The rearrangement uses TRBV10-3 and TRBJ2-7; no definite D call. CDR1 and CDR2 from the germline V gene are ENHRY and SYGVKD. V was pared by 4 bases and J by 6 bases, with 7 bases between. CDR3 size: 11 residues.

The chain links TRBV7-3 to TRBJ2-2, with 12 bases matching TRBD2. J lost 5 bases, V lost 4 bases, and 5 bases had no gene match. This CDR3 has 16 residues. CDR1 and CDR2 (germline): SGHTA, FQGTGA. CDR3 protein: CASSSPSGGETGELFF. CDR3 nucleotide sequence: TGTGCCAGCAGCTCTCCTAGCGGGGGGGAAACCGGGGAGCTGTTTTTT. The whole variable domain, remainder taken from reference TRBV7-3 and TRBJ2-2, is GAGVSQTPSNKVTEKGKYVELRCDPISGHTALYWYRQSLGQGPEFLIYFQGTGAADDSGLPNDRFFAVRPEGSVSTLKIQRTERGDSAVYLCASSSPSGGETGELFFGEGSRLTVL.

The V call is TRBV6-1, the J call TRBJ2-1; no reliable D call. CDR3 length: 15 amino acids. V dropped 2 bases and J dropped 7 bases, with 15 bases sitting between them. Germline-derived CDR1 and CDR2 are MNHNS and SASEGT. Here the CDR3 DNA reads TGTGCCAGCAGTGAACCCGGACGGTATGGGAATGAGCAGTTCTTC. It specifies CASSEPGRYGNEQFF.

The V gene is TRBV20-1, the J gene TRBJ2-6, with D tentatively TRBD2 (5 bases). Germline V gene data show CDR1 as DFQATT and CDR2 as SNEGSKA (reference sequence). Trimming took off 5 bases at V and 2 bases at J, with 19 bases between the two ends. This CDR3 contains 17 residues. The CDR3: CSAPRGRGMAGANVLTF. DNA for the CDR3: TGCAGTGCTCCTAGAGGTCGGGGAATGGCTGGGGCCAACGTCCTGACTTTC.

The rearrangement joins TRBV18 to TRBJ1-5; D is perhaps TRBD1 (6 bases). CDR3 length: 16 amino acids. Germline lookup yields CDR1 KGHSH and CDR2 LQKENI. Trimming stripped 6 bases from V and 1 base from J, with 16 bases between. CDR3 bases: TGTGCCAGCTCCCCCGGTTCCACAGGGAGCAATCAGCCCCAGCATTTT. The encoded protein is CASSPGSTGSNQPQHF.

The genes are TRBV20-1 and TRBJ2-3; TRBD2 might be the D (6 bases). V gave up 0 bases and J gave up 0 bases, with 10 bases separating them. The CDR3 has 15 residues. Looked up from germline, CDR1 is DFQATT and CDR2 is SNEGSKA (reference sequence). The CDR3 bases are TGCAGTGCTAGAGATGGCGGGACGAGCACAGATACGCAGTATTTT. Translating gives CSARDGGTSTDTQYF.

This chain connects TRBV2 to TRBJ2-2; D is unclear. Trimming pared 4 bases from V and 1 base from J, leaving 10 bases between. Germline loops: CDR1 SNHLY, CDR2 FYNNEI. The CDR3 is 15 amino acids. Here the CDR3 reads CASSVDYQNTGELFF. The CDR3 nucleotides are TGTGCCAGCAGTGTGGATTACCAGAACACCGGGGAGCTGTTTTTT. The full variable domain, with the rest looked up from reference TRBV2 and TRBJ2-2, is EPEVTQTPSHQVTQMGQEVILRCVPISNHLYFYWYRQILGQKVEFLVSFYNNEISEKSEIFDDQFSVERPDGSNFTLKIRSTKLEDSAMYFCASSVDYQNTGELFFGEGSRLTVL.

The rearrangement joins TRBV15 to TRBJ2-4, with 10 bases fitting TRBD1. Near its end, the DNA agrees better with TRBJ2-5, so the J call may be wrong. Germline V CDR1 and CDR2: LNHNV, YYDKDF (reference sequence). This CDR3 has 17 residues. The DNA for the CDR3 is TGTGCCACCAGCAGAACTCCGGGACAGGGGCCAATGGAGACCCAGTACTTC. Translated, it gives CATSRTPGQGPMETQYF.

This chain joins TRBV7-2 and TRBJ2-3, with TRBD1 matching over 7 bases. Trimming removed 4 bases from V and 8 bases from J; junction bases left unmatched: 9. The CDR3 covers 14 residues. The germline V gene has CDR1 SGHTA and CDR2 FQGNSA. The CDR3 coding sequence is TGTGCCAGCAGCTCTCGGACAGGTTTAGTTACGCAGTATTTT. This codes for CASSSRTGLVTQYF.

The CDR3 coding sequence is TGTGCCAGCAGCCCGGGGAAAGCCTCCTACGAGCAGTACTTC. Its translation is CASSPGKASYEQYF. This chain uses TRBV7-9 with TRBJ2-7; a possible D gene is TRBD2 (5 bases). The V gene lost 5 bases and the J gene lost 0 bases, with 11 bases spanning the gap. The length of the CDR3 is 14 residues. Germline CDR1 reads SEHNR; CDR2 reads FQNEAQ (reference sequence). Together with reference TRBV7-9 and TRBJ2-7, the CDR3 gives the full variable domain: DTGVSQNPRHKITKRGQNVTFRCDPISEHNRLYWYRQTLGQGPEFLTYFQNEAQLEKSRLLSDRFSAERPKGSFSTLEIQRTEQGDSAMYLCASSPGKASYEQYFGPGTRLTVT.

This clonotype was detected a few times. The chain joins TRBV11-2 to TRBJ2-1, with 7 bases identical to TRBD2. The CDR3 contains 19 residues. Germline CDR1 reads SGHAT; CDR2 reads FQNNGV. V trimming: 5 bases; J trimming: 0 bases; junction bases outside the gene matches: 16. CDR3 sequence: CASSLVPWGERDSYNEQFF. The CDR3 DNA follows: TGTGCCAGCAGCCTAGTCCCCTGGGGGGAGCGGGACTCCTACAATGAGCAGTTCTTC.

V and J are TRBV21-1 and TRBJ1-2; TRBD1, the table's D call, was not compared with the DNA. TRBV21-1 corresponds to a pseudogene. This CDR3 is built from 15 residues. The CDR3 DNA is TGTGCCAGCAGCACCAACTCTGTGACAGGGGCTGGCTACACCTTC. It yields the protein CASSTNSVTGAGYTF.

The rearrangement links TRBV5-1 to TRBJ2-5; the D gene is possibly TRBD1 (5 bases). The CDR3 runs 17 residues. V lost 4 bases and J 2 bases, leaving 21 bases between the germline ends. Germline V gene data show CDR1 as SGHRS and CDR2 as YFSETQ. The CDR3 DNA follows: TGCGCCAGCAGCCCGTCTTGGGCAGGGCAAAAGCAAGAGACCCAGTACTTC. Encoded protein: CASSPSWAGQKQETQYF.

This clonotype was picked up a small number of times. The chain uses TRBV5-1 and TRBJ2-3; D is unresolved. Germline-derived CDR1 and CDR2 are SGHRS and YFSETQ. The V end was cut by 0 bases, the J end by 0 bases, with 8 bases between. This CDR3 contains 15 residues. The CDR3 sequence is CASSLVRPSTDTQYF. The DNA of the CDR3 is TGCGCCAGCAGCTTGGTCCGGCCCAGCACAGATACGCAGTATTTT.

J is TRBJ1-2 and V is TRBV29-1; 9 nucleotides match TRBD1. Per the germline V gene, CDR1 is SQVTM and CDR2 is ANQGSEA. V dropped 6 bases and J dropped 5; count of bases not matched to a gene: 4. The CDR3 length is 12 residues. CDR3 protein: CSVQTGGYGYTF. The CDR3, as DNA: TGCAGCGTGCAGACAGGGGGGTATGGCTACACCTTC.

The chain couples TRBV11-2 to TRBJ2-1, with 10 bases aligning to TRBD2. This CDR3 spans 17 amino acids. Germline V lookup: CDR1 SGHAT, CDR2 FQNNGV. Trimming at V came to 7 bases and at J to 6 bases, leaving 15 bases not matched to a gene. This chain's CDR3 is CASTRTVAGGYSNEQFF. For the CDR3, the DNA is TGTGCCAGCACCCGTACCGTAGCGGGGGGTTACAGCAATGAGCAGTTCTTC. Based on the CDR3 plus reference TRBV11-2 and TRBJ2-1, the full variable domain is EAGVAQSPRYKIIEKRQSVAFWCNPISGHATLYWYQQILGQGPKLLIQFQNNGVVDDSQLPKDRFSAERLKGVDSTLKIQPAKLEDSAVYLCASTRTVAGGYSNEQFFGPGTRLTVL.

V gene TRBV27 combines with J gene TRBJ2-7, with a tentative D call TRBD1 (6 bases). The germline gives CDR1 MNHEY, CDR2 SMNVEV (reference sequence). The length of the CDR3 is 14 residues. The V end lost 0 bases, the J end lost 3 bases, and 9 bases lay between the germline ends. The CDR3 sequence is CASSLSKGVYEQYF. The CDR3 nucleotides read TGTGCCAGCAGTTTATCTAAGGGGGTCTACGAGCAGTACTTC.

The chain recombines TRBV6-5 with TRBJ2-4, with D possibly being TRBD1 (6 bases). Gene TRBJ2-7 matches the end of the DNA better, so the J call may be wrong. CDR1 is MNHEY and CDR2 is SVGAGI in the germline V gene. The CDR3 consists of 12 residues. In DNA form, the CDR3 reads TGTGCCACCCATTCAGGGGCTTACGAGCAGTACTTC. Protein: CATHSGAYEQYF.

This clonotype was counted a few times. The CDR3, as DNA: TGCAGCGTTGGGGACAGGGGGGTATGGTACACCGGGGAGCTGTTTTTT. Translation gives CSVGDRGVWYTGELFF. The V gene is TRBV29-1, the J gene TRBJ2-2; TRBD1 aligns across 11 bases. V lost 4 bases to trimming and J lost 3 bases; unmatched junction nucleotides: 7. Germline V gene data show CDR1 as SQVTM and CDR2 as ANQGSEA. CDR3 length equals 16 residues.

This rearrangement joins TRBV7-9 to TRBJ2-1, with TRBD2 identical over 9 bases. V dropped 4 bases and J dropped 9; count of bases not matched to a gene: 10. Germline lookup yields CDR1 SEHNR and CDR2 FQNEAQ (reference sequence). This CDR3 region has 15 residues. DNA for the CDR3: TGTGCCAGCAGCTCAGCCGGGACTAGCATTGTTGAGCAGTTCTTC. Translated: CASSSAGTSIVEQFF.